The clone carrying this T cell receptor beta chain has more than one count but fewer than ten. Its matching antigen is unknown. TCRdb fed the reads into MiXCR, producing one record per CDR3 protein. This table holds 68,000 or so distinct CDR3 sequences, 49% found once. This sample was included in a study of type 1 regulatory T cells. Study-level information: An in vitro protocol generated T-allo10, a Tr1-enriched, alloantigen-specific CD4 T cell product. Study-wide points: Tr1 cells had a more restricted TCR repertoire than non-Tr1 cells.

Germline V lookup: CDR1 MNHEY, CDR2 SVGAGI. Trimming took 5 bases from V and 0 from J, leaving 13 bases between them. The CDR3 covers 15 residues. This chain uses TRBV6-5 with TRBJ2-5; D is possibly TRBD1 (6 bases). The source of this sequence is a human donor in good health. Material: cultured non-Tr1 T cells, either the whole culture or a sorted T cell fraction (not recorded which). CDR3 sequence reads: CASSRSGTNQETQYF. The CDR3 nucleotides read TGTGCCAGCAGTCGCTCGGGGACAAACCAAGAGACCCAGTACTTC.